This T cell receptor (beta chain) originates from a study of T cells after yellow fever vaccination. Findings of the study overall: Contaminating bulk clonotypes could be abundant in FACS-sorted repertoires. Among primary-vaccination clones, most reappeared after the booster, at 95% to 96% for CD4 and approximately 90% for CD8.

The sample holds a few counts of this clonotype. No antigen is known for it. The study made its TCR cDNA through 5'RACE template switching. That step introduced a universal primer site along with UMIs. TCRdb reprocessed the 5' RACE reads with MiXCR, giving one entry per CDR3 protein. Of over 300,000 distinct CDR3 sequences listed, roughly 7% are singletons. The receptor was isolated from a young man who received the YFV17D yellow fever vaccine. This sample comprised PBMCs, obtained 35 to 50 days after the first yellow fever vaccination.

The CDR3 DNA sequence: TGTGCCAGCAGCCAAGATCGGGGCGGTTGGTACGTCGCTTTCTTT. Translation: CASSQDRGGWYVAFF. V gene TRBV4-2 combines with J gene TRBJ1-1, with D possibly TRBD1 on 5 matching bases. Germline V gives CDR1 LGHNA, CDR2 YNFKEQ. V dropped 0 bases and J dropped 11 bases, with 19 bases sitting between them. There are 15 residues in the CDR3.